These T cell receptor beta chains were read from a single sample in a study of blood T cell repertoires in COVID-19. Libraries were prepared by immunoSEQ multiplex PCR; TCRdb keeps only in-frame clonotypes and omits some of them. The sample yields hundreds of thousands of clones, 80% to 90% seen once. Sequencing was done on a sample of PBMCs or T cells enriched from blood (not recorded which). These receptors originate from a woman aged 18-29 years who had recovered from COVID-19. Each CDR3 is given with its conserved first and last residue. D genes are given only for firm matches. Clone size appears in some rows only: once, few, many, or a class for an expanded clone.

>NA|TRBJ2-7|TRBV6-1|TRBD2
CASSERAGSGGAEQYF
TGTGCCAGCAGTGAAAGGGCCGGAAGCGGGGGGGCCGAGCAGTACTTC
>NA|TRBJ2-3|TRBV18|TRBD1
CASSRGQGAVGDTQYF
TGTGCCAGCTCCCGCGGACAGGGGGCCGTGGGAGATACGCAGTATTTT
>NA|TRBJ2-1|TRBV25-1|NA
CASSELLGGQFF
TGTGCCAGCAGTGAATTGCTCGGGGGGCAGTTCTTC
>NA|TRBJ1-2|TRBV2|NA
CASSEQDYGYTF
TGTGCCAGCAGTGAACAGGATTATGGCTACACCTTC
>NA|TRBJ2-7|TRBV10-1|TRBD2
CASSARPTRTVLGGGHGVYEQYF
TGCGCCAGCAGTGCCAGGCCCACTCGGACAGTCCTCGGGGGGGGGCATGGCGTCTACGAGCAGTACTTC
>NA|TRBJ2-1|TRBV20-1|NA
CSASKGLLTYNEQFF
TGCAGTGCTAGTAAAGGCTTACTAACCTACAATGAGCAGTTCTTC
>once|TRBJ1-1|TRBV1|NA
CTSSQDPGKNTEAFF
TGCACCAGCAGCCAAGATCCGGGTAAGAACACTGAAGCTTTCTTT
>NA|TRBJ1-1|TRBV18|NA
CASSPRGQNRGSNTEAFF
TGTGCCAGCTCACCTCGAGGACAGAATCGTGGGTCGAACACTGAAGCTTTCTTT
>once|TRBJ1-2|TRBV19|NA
CATQFSSDYGYTF
TGTGCCACACAGTTCTCCTCAGACTATGGCTACACCTTC
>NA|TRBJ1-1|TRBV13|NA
CASSLVSSRGEAFF
TGTGCCAGCAGCTTAGTTTCAAGCCGGGGTGAAGCTTTCTTT
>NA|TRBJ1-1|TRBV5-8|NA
CASSTRTVTEAFF
TGTGCCAGCAGCACCAGGACAGTCACTGAAGCTTTCTTT
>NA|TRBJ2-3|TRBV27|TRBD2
CASSPSGGSTDTQYF
TGTGCCAGCAGTCCCAGCGGGGGGTCCACAGATACGCAGTATTTT
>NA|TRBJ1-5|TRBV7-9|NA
CASSLGDQPQHF
TGTGCCAGCAGCTTAGGCGATCAGCCCCAGCATTTT
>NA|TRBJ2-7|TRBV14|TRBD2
CASSQVSASGGHEQYF
TGTGCCAGCAGCCAAGTCTCCGCTAGCGGGGGCCACGAGCAGTACTTC
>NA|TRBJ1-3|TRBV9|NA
CASSVQGNSGNTIYF
TGTGCCAGCAGCGTTCAGGGAAACTCTGGAAACACCATATATTTT
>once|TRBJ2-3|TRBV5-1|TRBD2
CASSLGGAGLSTDTQYF
TGCGCCAGCAGCTTGGGGGGAGCGGGGCTGAGCACAGATACGCAGTATTTT
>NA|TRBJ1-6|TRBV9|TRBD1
CASSVGQGNSPLHF
TGTGCCAGCAGCGTAGGACAGGGGAATTCACCCCTCCACTTT
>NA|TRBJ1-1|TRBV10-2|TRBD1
CASSLTGAGEAFF
TGCGCCAGCAGTTTGACAGGGGCCGGTGAAGCTTTCTTT
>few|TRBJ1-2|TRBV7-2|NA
CASSLLSGAASHGYTF
TGTGCCAGCAGCTTACTTAGCGGTGCAGCTTCGCATGGCTACACCTTC
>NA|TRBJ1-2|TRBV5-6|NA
CASSPTAGAVGSGYGYTF
TGTGCCAGCAGCCCGACCGCGGGGGCAGTTGGTTCGGGCTATGGCTACACCTTC
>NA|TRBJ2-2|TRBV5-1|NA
CASSLANTGELFF
TGCGCCAGCAGCTTGGCTAACACCGGGGAGCTGTTTTTT
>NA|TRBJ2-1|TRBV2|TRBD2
CASRALAGKDNEQFF
TGTGCCAGCAGAGCCCTAGCGGGGAAGGACAATGAGCAGTTCTTC
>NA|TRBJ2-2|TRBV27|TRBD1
CASSYIWDSGELFF
TGTGCCAGCAGTTACATTTGGGACAGCGGGGAGCTGTTTTTT
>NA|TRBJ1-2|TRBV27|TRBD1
CASSFGTDSGYTF
TGTGCCAGCAGTTTTGGGACAGACTCTGGCTACACCTTC
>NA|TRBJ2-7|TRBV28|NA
CASSPLGGGSEQYF
TGTGCCAGCAGTCCCTTAGGGGGGGGGAGCGAGCAGTACTTC
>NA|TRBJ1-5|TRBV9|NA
CASSVGSQNNQPQHF
TGTGCCAGCAGCGTAGGGAGTCAGAACAATCAGCCCCAGCATTTT
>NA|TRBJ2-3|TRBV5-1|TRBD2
CASSLDIGEGTDTQYF
TGCGCCAGCAGCTTGGATATAGGGGAGGGGACAGATACGCAGTATTTT
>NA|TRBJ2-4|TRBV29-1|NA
CSVYTHTKNIQYF
TGCAGCGTTTATACACACACCAAAAACATTCAGTACTTC
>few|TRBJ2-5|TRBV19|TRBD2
CASSKGLAGGTQETQYF
TGTGCCAGTAGTAAGGGACTAGCGGGGGGGACACAAGAGACCCAGTACTTC
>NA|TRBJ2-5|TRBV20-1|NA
CSASHGRTLSQETQYF
TGCAGTGCTAGTCATGGTCGAACCCTTAGTCAAGAGACCCAGTACTTC
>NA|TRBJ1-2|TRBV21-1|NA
CASSPGAGGDYGYTF
TGTGCCAGCAGCCCTGGGGCAGGTGGCGACTATGGCTACACCTTC
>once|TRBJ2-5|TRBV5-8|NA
CASSLRLVRETQYF
TGTGCCAGCAGCCTAAGACTAGTTCGGGAGACCCAGTACTTC
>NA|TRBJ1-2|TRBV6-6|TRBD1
CASSRLHPGTGYTYGYTF
TGTGCCAGCAGTCGTCTTCATCCCGGGACAGGGTATACCTATGGCTACACCTTC
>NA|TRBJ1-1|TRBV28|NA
CASSLWTGNTEAFF
TGTGCCAGCAGTTTATGGACAGGGAACACTGAAGCTTTCTTT
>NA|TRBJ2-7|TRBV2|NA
CASKGQTYEQYF
TGTGCCAGCAAGGGACAAACTTACGAGCAGTACTTC
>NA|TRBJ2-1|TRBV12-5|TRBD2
CASGLVLAGALSYNEQFF
TGTGCTAGTGGTTTGGTGCTAGCGGGGGCCCTTTCCTACAATGAGCAGTTCTTC
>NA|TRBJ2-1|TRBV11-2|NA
CASSLAPKGDNEQFF
TGTGCCAGCAGCTTAGCCCCCAAGGGGGACAATGAGCAGTTCTTC
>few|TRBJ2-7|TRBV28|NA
CASSFATGVYGYEQYF
TGTGCCAGCAGTTTTGCCACAGGCGTTTATGGCTACGAGCAGTACTTC
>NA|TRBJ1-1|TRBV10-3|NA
CAISGGRANEDTEAFF
TGTGCCATCAGTGGCGGGAGGGCTAATGAGGACACTGAAGCTTTCTTT
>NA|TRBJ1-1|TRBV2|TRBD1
CASVRTGGTPEAFF
TGTGCCAGCGTCAGGACAGGGGGGACGCCTGAAGCTTTCTTT
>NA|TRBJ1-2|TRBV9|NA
CASSVEGVGYTF
TGTGCCAGCAGCGTAGAAGGGGTAGGCTACACCTTC
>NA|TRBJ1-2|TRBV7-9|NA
CASSLGSGGGLYGYTF
TGTGCCAGCAGCTTAGGCTCGGGGGGCGGACTCTATGGCTACACCTTC
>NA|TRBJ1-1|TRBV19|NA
CASSPRDTTNTEAFF
TGTGCCAGTAGTCCCCGGGACACTACGAACACTGAAGCTTTCTTT
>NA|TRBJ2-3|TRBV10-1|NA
CASRDDSLADTQYF
TGCGCCAGCAGGGATGACAGTTTGGCGGATACGCAGTATTTT
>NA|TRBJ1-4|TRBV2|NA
CASTRSGEVVSNEKLFF
TGTGCCAGCACCCGGTCGGGGGAGGTGGTCTCTAATGAAAAACTGTTTTTT
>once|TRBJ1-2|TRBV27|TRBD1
CASSPPGQVYGYTF
TGTGCCAGCAGTCCACCGGGACAGGTATATGGCTACACCTTC
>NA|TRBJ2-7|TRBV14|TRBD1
CASSRLPGQGEPSYEQYF
TGTGCCAGCAGCCGCCTCCCTGGACAGGGGGAACCCTCCTACGAGCAGTACTTC
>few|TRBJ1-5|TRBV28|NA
CASRQLQGMGHQPQHF
TGTGCCAGCAGACAACTACAGGGTATGGGGCATCAGCCCCAGCATTTT
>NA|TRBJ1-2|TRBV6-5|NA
CASRYPGEYGYTF
TGTGCCAGCAGATACCCAGGCGAGTATGGCTACACCTTC
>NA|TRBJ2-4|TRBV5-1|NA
CASSLDGGNIQYF
TGCGCCAGCAGCTTGGACGGGGGAAACATTCAGTACTTC
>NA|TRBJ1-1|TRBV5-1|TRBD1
CASSRTGGNTEAFF
TGCGCCAGCAGCAGAACAGGGGGCAACACTGAAGCTTTCTTT
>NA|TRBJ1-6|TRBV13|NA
CASSLRDNRVSPLHF
TGTGCCAGCAGCTTACGAGATAACAGGGTATCACCCCTCCACTTT
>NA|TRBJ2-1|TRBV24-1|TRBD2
CATSDVAGGPNEQFF
TGTGCCACCAGTGATGTAGCGGGGGGGCCAAATGAGCAGTTCTTC
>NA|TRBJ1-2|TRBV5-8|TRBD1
CASRGKNRGRNYGYTF
TGTGCCAGCCGGGGGAAAAACAGGGGTCGGAACTATGGCTACACCTTC
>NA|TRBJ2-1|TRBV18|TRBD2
CASSPPPGLAGGTYEQFF
TGTGCCAGCTCACCACCTCCGGGACTAGCGGGGGGGACCTATGAGCAGTTCTTC